The clone carrying this TCR beta chain was recorded once. The data are from a study of technical replicates of blood from a handful of donors. V was cut by 5 bases and J by 0 bases, with 14 bases left in between. The CDR3 extends over 17 amino acids. CDR1 is SGHAT and CDR2 is FQNNGV in the germline V gene. Method: immunoSEQ multiplex PCR; TCRdb's copy keeps in-frame clones and lacks some. Of some 77,000 clones listed, nearly 95% were seen once; the top ten hold around 0.37%. The chain recombines TRBV11-2 with TRBJ2-6; maybe TRBD1 (6 bases). The sample consisted of T cells isolated from PBMCs. This sequence originates from a human donor in good health. Here the CDR3 DNA reads TGTGCCAGCAGCCAAAGGGGACAAGGCTCTGGGGCCAACGTCCTGACTTTC. Protein sequence: CASSQRGQGSGANVLTF.